This record concerns one T cell receptor beta chain sequence. Antigen: not known. Germline V gives CDR1 SGHRS, CDR2 YFSETQ. The CDR3 runs 14 residues. Trimming cost V 3 bases and J 1 base; bases outside gene matches: 3. This record comes from a study of shared clonotypes between healthy human individuals. Findings and limits, study-wide: Of the naive CD4 clonotypes, around 4.8% were shared across several donors. Naive subsets generally had larger estimated richness than memory subsets.

Assay execution took place at the deep level. The repertoire was sequenced with immunoSEQ multiplex PCR; TCRdb's copy has only in-frame clones and lacks some. The sample lists 2,500,000 or so clones; around nine tenths were seen once. This chain joins TRBV5-1 and TRBJ2-5; 7 nucleotides match TRBD1. The receptor was derived from a man aged 18 to 29 in good health. The sequenced sample was naive CD4+ T cells sorted from blood. The sample's subset: CD45RA+ positively selected. CDR3 region: CASSSQGPQETQYF. CDR3 sequence (DNA): TGCGCCAGCAGCTCACAGGGGCCCCAAGAGACCCAGTACTTC.